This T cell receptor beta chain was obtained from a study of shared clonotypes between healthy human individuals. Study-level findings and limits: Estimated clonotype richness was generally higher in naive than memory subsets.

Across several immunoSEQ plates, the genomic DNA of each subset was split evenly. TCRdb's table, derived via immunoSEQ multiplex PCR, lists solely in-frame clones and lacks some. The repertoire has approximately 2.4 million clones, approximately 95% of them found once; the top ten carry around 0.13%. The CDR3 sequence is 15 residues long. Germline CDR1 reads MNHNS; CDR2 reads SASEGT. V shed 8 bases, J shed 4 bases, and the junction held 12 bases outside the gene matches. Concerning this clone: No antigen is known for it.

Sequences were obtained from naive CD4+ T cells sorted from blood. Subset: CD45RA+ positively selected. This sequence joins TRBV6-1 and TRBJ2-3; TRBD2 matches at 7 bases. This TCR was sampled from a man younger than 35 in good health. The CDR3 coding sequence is TGTGCCAGCGGGCCCGGCGGGAGTGGAGCAGATACGCAGTATTTT. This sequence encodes CASGPGGSGADTQYF.